This T cell receptor (beta chain) was sequenced in a study of human T cells and chemical hapten exposure. Study-level information: Donors were sensitized with 2% DPC on the upper inner arm.

The V gene lost 5 bases and the J gene lost 5 bases, with 22 bases spanning the gap. This CDR3 has 17 residues. Germline assignment: CDR1 MDHEN and CDR2 SYDVKM. TCRdb independently ran MiXCR on the RACE reads; one entry per CDR3 protein. The repertoire holds some 94,000 distinct CDR3 sequences, roughly 12% seen once, with roughly 2% in the top ten. Study-level points and caveats: Versus controls, significantly more large CDR3 similarity clusters arose from expanded TCRs.

Regarding time point: patch test 1, 2 weeks after DPC sensitization. Treatment of the sample: therapeutic diphenylcyclopropenone sensitization with weekly scalp DPC. Blood was drawn before each patch test was applied. Participating donors were patients with alopecia, aged 18 to 70 years, considered appropriate candidates for DPC. This clonotype has just a few counts. Its matching antigen is unknown. Here the sequenced sample was whole blood, taken in connection with sensitization to the hapten diphenylcyclopropenone (DPC). The chain joins TRBV28 to TRBJ2-1; D perhaps matches TRBD1 (6 bases). This sequence originates from a woman aged 35 to 49 with alopecia areata. Some clones in this sample may be carry-over from other donors' samples. The CDR3 sequence: CASSPPRGAGAHNEQFF. CDR3 coding DNA: TGTGCCAGCAGTCCACCCCGAGGGGCAGGGGCCCACAATGAGCAGTTCTTC.